This T cell receptor beta chain is from a study of beta chain features in type 1 diabetes. Points from the study as a whole: All four CD4+ subsets from Type 1 diabetes patients carried moderately but significantly shorter TCRB CDR3s. The study found that naive, central memory and Treg TCRB repertoires appeared more similar in patients than in healthy donors.

Sort purity for all populations was recorded as exceeding 98%. Points on this clone: What it binds is not known.

Investigators reverse transcribed all isolated RNA, so they sequenced expressed TCRB transcripts. The repertoire was sequenced with immunoSEQ multiplex PCR; TCRdb's copy has only in-frame clones and lacks some. The sample lists 640,000 or so clones, roughly 13% occurring once. Per the germline V gene, CDR1 is GTSNPN and CDR2 is SVGIG (reference sequence). Trimming left V 2 bases short and J 2 bases short, with 4 bases between. The CDR3 is 11 residues long. This sequence joins TRBV30 and TRBJ2-7; D gene uncertain. This TCR came from a man aged 18 to 30 with type 1 diabetes. The sequenced sample was naive CD4+ T cells from blood. The CDR3 region has the DNA TGTGCCTGGAGTTTCGCCTACGAGCAGTACTTC. Protein product: CAWSFAYEQYF.